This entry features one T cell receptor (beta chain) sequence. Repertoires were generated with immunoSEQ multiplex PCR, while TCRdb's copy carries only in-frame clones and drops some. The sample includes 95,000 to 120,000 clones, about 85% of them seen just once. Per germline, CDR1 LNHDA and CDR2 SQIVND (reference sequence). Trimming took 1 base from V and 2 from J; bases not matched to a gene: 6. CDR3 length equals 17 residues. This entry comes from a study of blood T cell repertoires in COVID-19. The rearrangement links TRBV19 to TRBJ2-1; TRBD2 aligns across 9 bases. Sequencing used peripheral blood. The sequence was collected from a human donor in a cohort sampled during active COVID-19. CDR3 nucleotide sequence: TGTGCCAGTAGTATAGTTTTAGCGGGGGCCCCCTACAATGAGCAGTTCTTC. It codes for CASSIVLAGAPYNEQFF.